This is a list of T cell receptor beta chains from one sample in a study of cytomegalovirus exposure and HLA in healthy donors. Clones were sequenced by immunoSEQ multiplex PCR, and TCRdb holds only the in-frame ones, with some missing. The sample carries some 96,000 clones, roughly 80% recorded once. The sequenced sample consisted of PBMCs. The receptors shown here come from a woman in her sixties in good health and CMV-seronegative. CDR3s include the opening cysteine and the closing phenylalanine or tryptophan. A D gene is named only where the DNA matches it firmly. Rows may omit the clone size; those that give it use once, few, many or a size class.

CDR3 protein: CATGLTDTQYF; D gene: -; clone size: -; V gene: TRBV10-3
CDR3 protein: CASTNRDESYEQYF; D gene: -; clone size: once; V gene: TRBV18
CDR3 protein: CASSQGAGGEEKLFF; D gene: TRBD1; clone size: few; V gene: TRBV4-3
CDR3 protein: CASSGQGIIYTF; D gene: TRBD1; clone size: few; V gene: TRBV25-1
CDR3 protein: CASSAGNSPSYEQYF; D gene: -; clone size: few; V gene: TRBV9
CDR3 protein: CASRGQDGGCTF; D gene: TRBD1; clone size: -; V gene: TRBV25-1
CDR3 protein: CASSIPGTAYGYTF; D gene: TRBD1; clone size: -; V gene: TRBV19
CDR3 protein: CAAGRREKLFF; D gene: -; clone size: -; V gene: TRBV6-5
CDR3 protein: CASKRDRYSPLHF; D gene: TRBD1; clone size: -; V gene: TRBV6-5
CDR3 protein: CASSLLGGDTEAFF; D gene: -; clone size: -; V gene: TRBV7-2
CDR3 protein: CASSSSKGTQRVQETQYF; D gene: -; clone size: -; V gene: TRBV5-1
CDR3 protein: CASSLVFQAGELFF; D gene: -; clone size: few; V gene: TRBV27
CDR3 protein: CASTSGGTAQETQYF; D gene: -; clone size: -; V gene: TRBV7-7
CDR3 protein: CAWSGTHLTGELFF; D gene: -; clone size: -; V gene: TRBV30
CDR3 protein: CASSAPGPEAFF; D gene: -; clone size: few; V gene: TRBV9
CDR3 protein: CASSATPGTGIDTQYF; D gene: TRBD1; clone size: -; V gene: TRBV9
CDR3 protein: CASSVDGSNTEAFF; D gene: -; clone size: -; V gene: TRBV9
CDR3 protein: CASSLAFSGQGAWETQYF; D gene: TRBD1; clone size: -; V gene: TRBV7-6
CDR3 protein: CASSPLAGANNEQFF; D gene: TRBD2; clone size: -; V gene: TRBV6-6
CDR3 protein: CASSEAGSSNQPQHF; D gene: -; clone size: few; V gene: TRBV6-1
CDR3 protein: CASSPTSAGYEQYF; D gene: TRBD2; clone size: once; V gene: TRBV7-9
CDR3 protein: CASSDIQGHSYNEQFF; D gene: -; clone size: -; V gene: TRBV7-9
CDR3 protein: CASSPRQGYEQYF; D gene: TRBD1; clone size: -; V gene: TRBV25-1
CDR3 protein: CSSARDTSPMNTEAFF; D gene: -; clone size: -; V gene: TRBV5-6
CDR3 protein: CASRGTGAEQYF; D gene: TRBD1; clone size: once; V gene: TRBV2
CDR3 protein: CASSGLAGKGELFF; D gene: TRBD2; clone size: -; V gene: TRBV9
CDR3 protein: CASTVGGGRQPQHF; D gene: -; clone size: -; V gene: TRBV6-1
CDR3 protein: CASSEDTDTQYF; D gene: -; clone size: -; V gene: TRBV2
CDR3 protein: CASSWGGNQPQHF; D gene: -; clone size: -; V gene: TRBV28
CDR3 protein: CASSQAAEAFF; D gene: -; clone size: -; V gene: TRBV18
CDR3 protein: CASSQRGKGTEAFF; D gene: -; clone size: -; V gene: TRBV27
CDR3 protein: CASSLGQSTDTQYF; D gene: -; clone size: few; V gene: TRBV5-4
CDR3 protein: CASSQAGQGRSGYTF; D gene: TRBD1; clone size: once; V gene: TRBV14
CDR3 protein: CASSLAGQGNTEAFF; D gene: TRBD1; clone size: -; V gene: TRBV7-2
CDR3 protein: CASNPGQAGADTQYF; D gene: TRBD1; clone size: once; V gene: TRBV28
CDR3 protein: CASSPPGGADTQYF; D gene: TRBD2; clone size: -; V gene: TRBV13
CDR3 protein: CAWRGLAGGPHNEQFF; D gene: TRBD2; clone size: -; V gene: TRBV30
CDR3 protein: CASSLSVTNEQFF; D gene: -; clone size: -; V gene: TRBV4-1
CDR3 protein: CASSLEARGVGYTF; D gene: -; clone size: once; V gene: TRBV5-6
CDR3 protein: CASSHPGLAGEETQYF; D gene: TRBD2; clone size: -; V gene: TRBV4-1
CDR3 protein: CASSPTGATNNEQFF; D gene: -; clone size: -; V gene: TRBV4-2
CDR3 protein: CASSGTSGRNEQFF; D gene: TRBD2; clone size: once; V gene: TRBV28
CDR3 protein: CASSEQGALYEQYF; D gene: -; clone size: -; V gene: TRBV2
CDR3 protein: CASSQVFSGSRVATEAFF; D gene: -; clone size: -; V gene: TRBV4-3
CDR3 protein: CASSFGEKNTEAFF; D gene: -; clone size: -; V gene: TRBV5-1